These 29 T cell receptor beta chains came from one sample sequenced in a study of identical twins. In TCRdb, the 5' RACE reads were re-called with MiXCR into one record per CDR3 protein. Of some 320,000 distinct CDR3 sequences listed, 9% to 15% were seen once; the top ten hold 6% to 9%. The data were also submitted as part of a second study, on yellow fever vaccine responses in identical twins.

Sequencing used CD8+ T cells sorted from blood. These receptors were obtained from a woman between 18 and 29 years old in good health.

This clonotype was counted between two and nine times. The chain carries TRBV28 and TRBJ2-3; TRBD1 is a possible D gene (6 bases). CDR3 size: 15 residues. With 7 bases removed from V and 0 bases from J, the gap between germline ends came to 14 bases. CDR1 is MDHEN, CDR2 SYDVKM, per germline. The CDR3: CASTAGTSSTDTQYF. The CDR3 bases are TGTGCCAGCACCGCCGGGACATCTAGCACAGATACGCAGTATTTT.

As to this clonotype: A much larger clonotype is one base distant, so this may be a read error. V is TRBV12-3 or TRBV12-4 and J is TRBJ1-5, with 7 bases identical to TRBD1. CDR3 length equals 13 residues. The CDR3 DNA is TGTGCCAGCAGTCACAGGGGCAATCAGCACCAGCATTTT. It translates to CASSHRGNQHQHF.

This clonotype was detected only a few times. This chain links TRBV24-1 with TRBJ2-1; 7 bases are a match to TRBD1. With 2 bases clipped from V and 0 bases from J, the junction kept 9 bases outside the gene matches. From germline, CDR1 is KGHDR and CDR2 SFDVKD. The length of the CDR3 is 18 residues. The CDR3 sequence is CATSDSENRDSSYNEQFF. In nucleotides, the CDR3 is TGTGCCACCAGTGATTCCGAGAACAGGGACAGCTCCTACAATGAGCAGTTCTTC.

This clonotype was seen a handful of times. This rearrangement joins TRBV7-9 to TRBJ2-7; no reliable D call. The V gene's germline CDR1 is SEHNR and CDR2 FQNEAQ (reference sequence). This CDR3 comprises 13 residues. In nucleotides, the CDR3 is TGTGCCAGCAGCTTAGGAAACTCCCACGAGCAGTACGTC. Translation gives CASSLGNSHEQYV.

The chain carries TRBV13 and TRBJ1-1; a possible D gene is TRBD1 (6 bases). In germline, CDR1 is PRHDT, CDR2 FYEKMQ (reference sequence). The CDR3 is 16 amino acids. V gave up 4 bases and J gave up 0 bases, with 15 bases separating them. This CDR3 is CASSSTQDSMNTEAFF. The CDR3 coding sequence is TGTGCCAGCAGCTCAACCCAGGACAGTATGAACACTGAAGCTTTCTTT.

The chain is built from TRBV7-9 and TRBJ2-4, with 16 bases matching TRBD2. There are 16 residues in the CDR3. Looked up from germline, CDR1 is SEHNR and CDR2 is FQNEAQ (reference sequence). The V segment lost 5 bases and the J segment 6 bases; nucleotides outside the gene matches: 4. For the CDR3, the DNA is TGTGCCAGCAGCGGGACTAGCGGGGGGGCAGGAAACATTCAGTACTTC. It specifies CASSGTSGGAGNIQYF.

The chain joins TRBV19 to TRBJ2-7; possibly TRBD1 or TRBD2 for D (5 bases each). CDR3 length: 12 residues. The V gene lost 3 bases and the J gene lost 4 bases, with 7 bases spanning the gap. From germline, CDR1 is LNHDA and CDR2 SQIVND (reference sequence). The CDR3 nucleotides read TGTGCCAGTAGTATTGAGGGGTACGAGCAGTACTTC. Its translation: CASSIEGYEQYF. The full variable domain, its missing parts supplied by reference TRBV19 and TRBJ2-7, is DGGITQSPKYLFRKEGQNVTLSCEQNLNHDAMYWYRQDPGQGLRLIYYSQIVNDFQKGDIAEGYSVSREKKESFPLTVTSAQKNPTAFYLCASSIEGYEQYFGPGTRLTVT.

In this sample, this clonotype turned up many times. The rearrangement links TRBV15 to TRBJ2-1; 12 nucleotides line up with TRBD2. Germline V lookup: CDR1 LNHNV, CDR2 YYDKDF (reference sequence). This CDR3 has 19 residues. J gave up 2 bases and V 0 bases, and 8 bases lay outside the gene matches. The CDR3 here is CATSRDLAGGVIPYNEQFF. CDR3 nucleotides: TGTGCCACCAGCAGAGATCTAGCGGGAGGGGTCATACCCTACAATGAGCAGTTCTTC.

CDR3 amino acids: CASSLLVLAPNNEQFF. The CDR3 DNA sequence: TGTGCCAGCAGCTTACTCGTACTAGCGCCCAACAATGAGCAGTTCTTC. The chain uses TRBV11-2 and TRBJ2-1; TRBD2 aligns across 7 bases. Germline V gene data show CDR1 as SGHAT and CDR2 as FQNNGV. The CDR3 consists of 16 residues. After removal of 2 bases from V and 5 bases from J, the junction contained 9 bases not matched to a gene.

This rearrangement joins TRBV3-1 to TRBJ2-1, with TRBD1 matching over 11 bases. CDR3 length: 18 residues. Trimming cost V 1 base and J 8 bases; bases outside gene matches: 13. Germline loops: CDR1 LGHDT, CDR2 YNNKEL (reference sequence). The CDR3 nucleotides read TGTGCCAGCAGCCAAGGCCAGGGGCCGGGACAGGGGGTCTATGAGCAGTTCTTC. Its translation is CASSQGQGPGQGVYEQFF.

This clonotype was found many times. This chain uses TRBV4-1 with TRBJ2-1, with D possibly matching TRBD2 (5 bases). CDR1 and CDR2 (germline): MGHRA, YSYEKL. The CDR3 sequence is 15 residues long. The ends were cut back, 0 bases at V and 9 bases at J, with 15 bases in the middle. CDR3 sequence: CASSQDISGLGEQFF. As DNA, the CDR3 is TGCGCCAGCAGCCAAGATATTTCAGGACTGGGTGAGCAGTTCTTC.

This clonotype was seen more than once but under ten times. V and J are TRBV28 and TRBJ1-1, with D maybe TRBD1 (6 bases). The V gene's germline CDR1 is MDHEN and CDR2 SYDVKM. Trimming took off 6 bases at V and 6 bases at J, with 17 bases between the two ends. This CDR3 spans 14 amino acids. The DNA of the CDR3 is TGTGCCAGCAGAGAAAGCGGGGGCTTGGCTGAAGCTTTCTTT. This translates into CASRESGGLAEAFF. Combining the CDR3 with reference TRBV28 and TRBJ1-1 gives the whole variable domain DVKVTQSSRYLVKRTGEKVFLECVQDMDHENMFWYRQDPGLGLRLIYFSYDVKMKEKGDIPEGYSVSREKKERFSLILESASTNQTSMYLCASRESGGLAEAFFGQGTRLTVV.

This clonotype was observed at least ten times. V usage is TRBV7-6 and J usage is TRBJ2-2; 7 bases match TRBD2. The CDR3 runs 16 residues. The V segment lost 1 base and the J segment 3 bases; nucleotides outside the gene matches: 5. Germline CDR1 is SGHVS and CDR2 is FNYEAQ. CDR3 in amino acids: CASSLVSGFDTGELFF. The CDR3 DNA reads TGTGCCAGCAGCTTAGTTAGCGGGTTTGACACCGGGGAGCTGTTTTTT.

This clonotype appeared a few times. The chain joins TRBV20-1 to TRBJ2-1, with a possible D match to TRBD2 (5 bases). CDR3 size: 15 residues. Germline CDR1 reads DFQATT; CDR2 reads SNEGSKA (reference sequence). Trimming pared 6 bases from V and 2 bases from J, leaving 17 bases between. The CDR3 bases are TGCAGTGCCCCCCTGGGTGGAGGCCCCTACAATGAGCAGTTCTTC. Protein product: CSAPLGGGPYNEQFF.

This clonotype occurred a few times. The rearrangement links TRBV2 to TRBJ2-1; 7 bases fit TRBD2. V dropped 2 bases and J dropped 4; count of bases not matched to a gene: 5. In germline, CDR1 is SNHLY, CDR2 FYNNEI. This CDR3 region has 15 residues. CDR3 sequence (DNA): TGTGCCAGCAGTGAATCGGGACTAACGTACAATGAGCAGTTCTTC. This sequence encodes CASSESGLTYNEQFF.

This clonotype was seen repeatedly, ten times or more. The chain links TRBV5-1 to TRBJ1-2; 7 bases map to TRBD1. The CDR3 contains 14 residues. Germline V CDR1 and CDR2: SGHRS, YFSETQ. The V segment lost 3 bases and the J segment 7 bases; nucleotides outside the gene matches: 9. CDR3 sequence: CASSSHDRAGGYTF. CDR3 nucleotide sequence: TGCGCCAGCAGCTCACATGACAGGGCCGGTGGCTACACCTTC.

V is TRBV29-1 and J is TRBJ2-7, with 16 bases lining up with TRBD2. The germline V gene encodes CDR1 SQVTM and CDR2 ANQGSEA. The V segment lost 7 bases and the J segment 2 bases; nucleotides outside the gene matches: 5. This CDR3 is 15 amino acids long. The CDR3, as DNA: TGCAGCGCCGGGACTAGCGGGAGGGCCGCCTACGAGCAGTACTTC. Protein product: CSAGTSGRAAYEQYF.

This clonotype occurred a few times. J is TRBJ2-1 and V is TRBV3-1; D is undetermined. This CDR3 is 17 amino acids long. From germline, CDR1 is LGHDT and CDR2 YNNKEL (reference sequence). Trimming cost V 0 bases and J 0 bases, with 12 bases left between them. DNA of the CDR3: TGTGCCAGCAGCCAAGAACGAGGTCCCGACTCCTACAATGAGCAGTTCTTC. Amino acid sequence: CASSQERGPDSYNEQFF.

The CDR3 sequence: CASSGAYEQYF. The CDR3 DNA is TGTGCCAGCAGTGGGGCGTACGAGCAGTACTTC. The chain recombines TRBV6-5 with TRBJ2-7; D possibly corresponds to TRBD1 (5 bases). Trimming left V 5 bases short and J 4 bases short, with 6 bases between. The CDR3 covers 11 residues. Germline-derived CDR1 and CDR2 are MNHEY and SVGAGI.

This clonotype was counted a few times. The chain couples TRBV20-1 to TRBJ2-7, with 9 bases aligning to TRBD1. Germline V gene data show CDR1 as DFQATT and CDR2 as SNEGSKA (reference sequence). Trimming took 4 bases from V and 3 from J; bases not matched to a gene: 7. The CDR3 length is 14 residues. The CDR3 DNA is TGCAGTGCTAAGAATGGACAGGGGAACTACGAGCAGTACTTC. Amino acids: CSAKNGQGNYEQYF.

CDR3 protein: CASSSRLNTGELFF. Written as DNA, the CDR3 is TGTGCCAGCAGTTCCCGTTTAAACACCGGGGAGCTGTTTTTT. The chain uses TRBV27 and TRBJ2-2; the D is unclear. CDR1 is MNHEY, CDR2 SMNVEV, per germline (reference sequence). This CDR3 has 14 amino acids. Deletions cut 4 bases from V and 2 bases from J, with 8 bases between.

J is TRBJ2-6 and V is TRBV20-1; 8 nucleotides line up with TRBD2. Trimming cost V 3 bases and J 0 bases; bases outside gene matches: 4. Germline V gene data show CDR1 as DFQATT and CDR2 as SNEGSKA (reference sequence). The CDR3 totals 16 residues. The CDR3 here is CSASLAGISGANVLTF. The CDR3, as DNA: TGCAGTGCTAGTTTAGCGGGGATCTCTGGGGCCAACGTCCTGACTTTC.

The V and J genes are TRBV11-2 and TRBJ1-2; D not certain. V shed 5 bases and J shed 5 bases, with 9 bases lying between them. From germline, CDR1 is SGHAT and CDR2 FQNNGV. This CDR3 has 12 amino acids. CDR3 residues: CASSTAAYGYTF. CDR3 nucleotide sequence: TGTGCCAGCAGCACGGCGGCTTATGGCTACACCTTC.

In its sample, this clonotype was seen a few times. This chain joins TRBV27 and TRBJ2-5, with TRBD2 identical over 7 bases. This CDR3 is 15 amino acids long. Trimming removed 5 bases from V and 1 base from J; junction bases left unmatched: 7. The germline gives CDR1 MNHEY, CDR2 SMNVEV (reference sequence). CDR3 loop: CASSPGTTLQETQYF. The CDR3 nucleotides are TGTGCCAGCAGTCCTGGGACTACTCTCCAAGAGACCCAGTACTTC.

The V call is TRBV20-1, the J call TRBJ2-3; no definite D call. Germline V lookup: CDR1 DFQATT, CDR2 SNEGSKA (reference sequence). Trimming left V 0 bases short and J 0 bases short, with 19 bases between. The CDR3 is 18 amino acids. The chain's CDR3 is CSARDPDTGRVSTDTQYF. CDR3 sequence (DNA): TGCAGTGCTAGAGATCCCGACACGGGCCGAGTAAGCACAGATACGCAGTATTTT.

The chain couples TRBV12-3 or TRBV12-4 to TRBJ2-3; 9 nucleotides match TRBD2. CDR3 length: 19 residues. V dropped 3 bases and J dropped 4; count of bases not matched to a gene: 17. CDR3 amino acids: CASSFQGLIAGAGADTQYF. In nucleotides, the CDR3 is TGTGCCAGCAGTTTTCAGGGACTAATAGCGGGAGCTGGGGCAGATACGCAGTATTTT.

This clonotype was counted a few times. The chain links TRBV6-5 to TRBJ2-2, with 12 bases lining up with TRBD2. V shed 4 bases, J shed 3 bases, and the junction held 3 bases outside the gene matches. The length of the CDR3 is 16 residues. Germline CDR1 reads MNHEY; CDR2 reads SVGAGI. The CDR3 nucleotides read TGTGCCAGCAGTTTACTAGCGGGAGGACACACCGGGGAGCTGTTTTTT. Residues: CASSLLAGGHTGELFF.

This sequence joins TRBV6-5 and TRBJ2-2; D gene unclear. This CDR3 comprises 12 residues. Looked up from germline, CDR1 is MNHEY and CDR2 is SVGAGI. V lost 6 bases, J lost 7 bases, and 9 bases lay in between. CDR3: CASSPRIGELFF. Here the CDR3 DNA reads TGTGCCAGCAGCCCTCGGATCGGGGAGCTGTTTTTT.

There are a few counts of this clonotype. This rearrangement joins TRBV10-1 to TRBJ1-1; D possibly corresponds to TRBD1 (6 bases). Per the germline V gene, CDR1 is WNHNN and CDR2 is SYGVQD (reference sequence). Trimming left V 1 base short and J 5 bases short, with 17 bases between. The CDR3 length is 16 residues. The CDR3 nucleotides read TGCGCCAGCAGTGAGTACCCCGCGGGGGCTGGTACTGAAGCTTTCTTT. It yields the protein CASSEYPAGAGTEAFF.